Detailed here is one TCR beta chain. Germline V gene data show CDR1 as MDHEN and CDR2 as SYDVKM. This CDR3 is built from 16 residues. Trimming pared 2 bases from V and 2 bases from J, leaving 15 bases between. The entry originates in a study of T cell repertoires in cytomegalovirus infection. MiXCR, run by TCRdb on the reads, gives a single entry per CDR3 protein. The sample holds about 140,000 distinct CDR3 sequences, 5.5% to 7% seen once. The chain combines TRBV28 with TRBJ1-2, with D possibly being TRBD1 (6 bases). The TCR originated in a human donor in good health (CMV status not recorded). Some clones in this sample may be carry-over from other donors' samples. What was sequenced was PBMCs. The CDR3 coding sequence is TGTGCCAGCAGTTTACCCAGGGGCTCTGGGAACTATGGCTACACCTTC. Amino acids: CASSLPRGSGNYGYTF.